This T cell receptor (beta chain) was documented in a study of a mutant IDH1 vaccine in newly diagnosed glioma. Concerning this clone itself: The antigen is undetermined.

Described time point: week 35, safety follow-up. Doses of 300 ug of mutant IDH1 20-mer peptide were given with topical imiquimod. The method was immunoSEQ multiplex PCR; TCRdb's version includes in-frame clones alone and lacks a portion of them. The sample holds 31,000 or so clones, approximately 80% seen once. The specimen comprised PBMCs, sampled from a glioma patient whose treatment included an IDH1 peptide vaccine. The TCR was taken from a man aged 25-45 years with glioma.

In DNA form, the CDR3 reads TGTGCCAGCAGCCAAATGGACAGGGGATCTGGGGCCAACGTCCTGACTTTC. It encodes CASSQMDRGSGANVLTF. The genes are TRBV5-4 and TRBJ2-6; 9 positions match TRBD1. The CDR3 is 17 amino acids. The germline V gene encodes CDR1 SGHNT and CDR2 YYREEE (reference sequence). With 4 bases clipped from V and 1 base from J, the junction kept 6 bases outside the gene matches.